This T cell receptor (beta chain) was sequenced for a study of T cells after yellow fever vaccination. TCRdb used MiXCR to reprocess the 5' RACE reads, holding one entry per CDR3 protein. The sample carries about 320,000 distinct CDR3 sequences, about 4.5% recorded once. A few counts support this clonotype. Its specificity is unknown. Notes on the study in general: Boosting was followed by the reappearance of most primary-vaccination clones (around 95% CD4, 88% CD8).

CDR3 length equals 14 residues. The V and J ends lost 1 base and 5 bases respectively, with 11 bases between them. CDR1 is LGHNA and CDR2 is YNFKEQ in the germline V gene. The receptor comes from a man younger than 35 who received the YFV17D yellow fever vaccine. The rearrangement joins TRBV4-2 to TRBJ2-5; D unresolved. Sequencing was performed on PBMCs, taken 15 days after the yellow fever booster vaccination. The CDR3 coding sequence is TGTGCCAGCAGCCAAGGTAAAACGGACGAGACCCAGTACTTC. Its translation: CASSQGKTDETQYF.